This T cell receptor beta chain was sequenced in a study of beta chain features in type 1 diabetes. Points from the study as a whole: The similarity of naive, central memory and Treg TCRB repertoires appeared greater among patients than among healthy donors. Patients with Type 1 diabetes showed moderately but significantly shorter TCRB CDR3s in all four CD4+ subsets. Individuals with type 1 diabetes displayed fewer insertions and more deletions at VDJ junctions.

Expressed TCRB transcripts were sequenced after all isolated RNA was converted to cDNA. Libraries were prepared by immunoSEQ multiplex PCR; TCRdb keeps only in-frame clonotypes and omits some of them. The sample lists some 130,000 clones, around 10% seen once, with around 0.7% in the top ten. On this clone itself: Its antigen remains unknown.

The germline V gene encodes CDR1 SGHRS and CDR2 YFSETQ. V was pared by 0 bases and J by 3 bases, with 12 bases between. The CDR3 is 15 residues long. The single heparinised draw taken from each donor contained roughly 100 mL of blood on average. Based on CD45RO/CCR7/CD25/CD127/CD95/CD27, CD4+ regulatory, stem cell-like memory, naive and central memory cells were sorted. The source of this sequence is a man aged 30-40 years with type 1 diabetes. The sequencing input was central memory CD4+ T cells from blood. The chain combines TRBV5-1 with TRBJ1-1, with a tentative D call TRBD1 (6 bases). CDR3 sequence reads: CASSLGGPGDTEAFF. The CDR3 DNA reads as TGCGCCAGCAGCTTGGGGGGACCAGGGGACACTGAAGCTTTCTTT.